Listed here are 9 T cell receptor beta chains from one sample, sequenced in a study of T cell responses to AZD1222 COVID-19 vaccine (dated by TCRdb to about 2021). The protocol used for the library was the immunoSEQ multiplex PCR assay. In its TCRdb copy, this immuneACCESS table keeps in-frame sequences only and misses some clones. Where compared with another copy, unresolved V genes explain less than half of these, and the others have no known cause. In this sample the table shows some 170,000 clones, 70% to 90% of which occur a single time. The biggest ten clones account for 1.5% to 2% of the sample. Taken with the paper, the label for time point translates to: baseline before first vaccination. The source was peripheral blood, collected on day 0 of AZD1222 vaccination. These receptors were taken from an adult in good health.

V and J are TRBV25-1 and TRBJ2-3; TRBD2 matches at 7 bases. With 6 bases clipped from V and 4 bases from J, the junction kept 4 bases outside the gene matches. In germline, CDR1 is MGHDK, CDR2 SYGVNS. This CDR3 comprises 13 residues. This CDR3 is CASSLAGADTQYF. The CDR3 DNA reads TGTGCCAGCAGCCTTGCGGGGGCAGATACGCAGTATTTT.

The chain joins TRBV5-6 to TRBJ1-5; D is ambiguous. This CDR3 contains 13 residues. V was shortened by 0 bases and J by 0 bases, with 1 base between the two germline ends. Germline V gene sequence: CDR1 SGHDT, CDR2 YYEEEE. The CDR3 sequence is CASSLDSNQPQHF. CDR3 in DNA: TGTGCCAGCAGCTTGGATAGCAATCAGCCCCAGCATTTT.

This chain uses TRBV25-1 with TRBJ2-6; no clear D. V lost 1 base and J lost 0, with 4 bases in between. CDR1 and CDR2 (germline): MGHDK, SYGVNS. CDR3 size: 15 residues. CDR3 protein: CASSESGSGANVLTF. For the CDR3, the DNA is TGTGCCAGCAGTGAATCCGGCTCTGGGGCCAACGTCCTGACTTTC.

V gene TRBV7-2 combines with J gene TRBJ2-7; D is uncertain. The CDR3 consists of 13 residues. V was shortened by 2 bases and J by 4 bases, with 9 bases between the two germline ends. Germline V gene lookup returns CDR1 SGHTA and CDR2 FQGNSA. The CDR3 DNA reads TGTGCCAGCAGCTTAAGCACCTTTTACGAGCAGTACTTC. As protein: CASSLSTFYEQYF.

The chain combines TRBV5-1 with TRBJ2-2, with a weak D call TRBD1 (5 bases). Trimming shortened V by 5 bases and J by 5 bases, and 13 bases separated the two germline ends. This CDR3 is 14 amino acids long. Looked up from germline, CDR1 is SGHRS and CDR2 is YFSETQ. The CDR3: CASSNDQGTGELFF. The DNA for the CDR3 is TGCGCCAGCAGTAACGACCAGGGAACCGGGGAGCTGTTTTTT.

The chain joins TRBV19 to TRBJ1-2; a possible D gene is TRBD1 (5 bases). The V gene's germline CDR1 is LNHDA and CDR2 SQIVND (reference sequence). The CDR3 is 13 residues long. Trimming shortened V by 7 bases and J by 3 bases, and 12 bases separated the two germline ends. The CDR3: CASNRGGDYGYTF. The CDR3 DNA is TGTGCCAGTAATCGTGGGGGGGACTATGGCTACACCTTC.

The genes are TRBV6-4 and TRBJ2-1; 10 nucleotides agree with TRBD1. V shed 4 bases, J shed 8 bases, and the junction held 8 bases outside the gene matches. Per the germline V gene, CDR1 is MRHNA and CDR2 is SNTAGT. The CDR3 extends over 15 amino acids. The DNA of the CDR3 is TGTGCCAGCAGTGGACAGGGGGCCACCGGGGATGAGCAGTTCTTC. This gives the protein CASSGQGATGDEQFF.

This clone has only a few counts. The chain links TRBV11-3 to TRBJ1-1, with unresolved D. Germline V gives CDR1 SGHNT, CDR2 YENEEA. V lost 5 bases and J lost 1, with 5 bases in between. The CDR3 runs 12 residues. CDR3 sequence: CASSATNTEAFF. The CDR3 bases are TGTGCCAGCAGCGCAACGAACACTGAAGCTTTCTTT.

The CDR3 DNA follows: TGTGCCAGCAGCTTAGGCGACATATCGGGCCACAATGAGCAGTTCTTC. It encodes CASSLGDISGHNEQFF. V gene TRBV7-8 combines with J gene TRBJ2-1; D is uncertain. The V end was cut by 1 base, the J end by 5 bases, with 15 bases between. CDR1 and CDR2 from the germline V gene are SGHVS and FQNEAQ. The CDR3 length is 16 residues.